The rows below give T cell receptor beta chains drawn from one sample of a study of cytomegalovirus exposure and HLA in healthy donors. Sequenced by immunoSEQ multiplex PCR; TCRdb stores in-frame clones only, minus some. Across about 72,000 clones, the top ten clones capture 2.5% to 3% of the sample. Sequencing was carried out using PBMCs. These receptors were taken from a man aged 35 to 55 in good health and CMV-seronegative. Both conserved end residues are part of each CDR3. The order of the fields is J gene, D gene, V gene, CDR3 DNA, CDR3 protein. A D gene is named only where the DNA matches it firmly.

j_gene: TRBJ2-1
d_gene: .
v_gene: TRBV9
CDR3nt: TGTGCCAGCAGCCCCAAGAGGCTAGCGTACAATGAGCAGTTCTTC
CDR3aa: CASSPKRLAYNEQFF

j_gene: TRBJ2-1
d_gene: TRBD2
v_gene: TRBV11-2
CDR3nt: TGTGCCAGCAGCTTATCGGTCGGGGGGGTCACTGAGCAGTTCTTC
CDR3aa: CASSLSVGGVTEQFF

j_gene: TRBJ1-4
d_gene: .
v_gene: TRBV2
CDR3nt: TGTGCCAGCAGTCCTAGACTGATATCGTTTAATGAAAAACTGTTTTTT
CDR3aa: CASSPRLISFNEKLFF

j_gene: TRBJ2-1
d_gene: .
v_gene: TRBV7-2
CDR3nt: TGTGCCAGCAGCTTCGAGAGCTCCTACAATGAGCAGTTCTTC
CDR3aa: CASSFESSYNEQFF

j_gene: TRBJ1-1
d_gene: TRBD1
v_gene: TRBV2
CDR3nt: TGTGCCAGCAGAGGACAGGGGAACACTGAAGCTTTCTTT
CDR3aa: CASRGQGNTEAFF

j_gene: TRBJ2-1
d_gene: TRBD1
v_gene: TRBV5-1
CDR3nt: TGCGCCAGCCGGGGGACAGGGGCGCTCAATGAGCAGTTCTTC
CDR3aa: CASRGTGALNEQFF

j_gene: TRBJ2-2
d_gene: TRBD2
v_gene: TRBV5-6
CDR3nt: TGTGCCAGCAGCCGCCGGACTAGGGAGGTGGTCGGGGAGCTGTTTTTT
CDR3aa: CASSRRTREVVGELFF

j_gene: TRBJ1-3
d_gene: TRBD1
v_gene: TRBV2
CDR3nt: TGTGCCAGCAGGCCGGGACAGGGAAACACCATATATTTT
CDR3aa: CASRPGQGNTIYF

j_gene: TRBJ1-1
d_gene: .
v_gene: TRBV6-5
CDR3nt: TGTGCCAGCAGTACAGTAACTGAAGCTTTCTTT
CDR3aa: CASSTVTEAFF

j_gene: TRBJ2-7
d_gene: .
v_gene: TRBV9
CDR3nt: TGTGCCAGCAGCGTAGCTACGGGGGGCGCATCCGAGCAGTACTTC
CDR3aa: CASSVATGGASEQYF

j_gene: TRBJ1-6
d_gene: TRBD1
v_gene: TRBV7-9
CDR3nt: TGTGCCAGCAGCTTAGATCTGGACAGGGCCCTCCACTTT
CDR3aa: CASSLDLDRALHF

j_gene: TRBJ2-2
d_gene: .
v_gene: TRBV29-1
CDR3nt: TGCAGCGGCCTCTTCTTTACCACATTAGGGGACACCGGGGAGCTGTTTTTT
CDR3aa: CSGLFFTTLGDTGELFF

j_gene: TRBJ1-2
d_gene: TRBD1
v_gene: TRBV6-1
CDR3nt: TGTGCCAGCAGTGAAGAAAGGGGGCAAGGGGGCTACACCTTC
CDR3aa: CASSEERGQGGYTF

j_gene: TRBJ1-5
d_gene: .
v_gene: TRBV28
CDR3nt: TGTGCCAGCAGTTTGCGCGGGGGGACTCAGCCCCAGCATTTT
CDR3aa: CASSLRGGTQPQHF

j_gene: TRBJ1-3
d_gene: .
v_gene: TRBV6-5
CDR3nt: TGTGCCAGCAGTTTGGGCCAGGCGCTCTCTGGAAACACCATATATTTT
CDR3aa: CASSLGQALSGNTIYF

j_gene: TRBJ2-7
d_gene: .
v_gene: TRBV2
CDR3nt: TGTGCCAGCAGTAAACAGGGTAGACCCGAGCAGTACTTC
CDR3aa: CASSKQGRPEQYF

j_gene: TRBJ1-1
d_gene: TRBD1
v_gene: TRBV11-2
CDR3nt: TGTGCCAGCAGCTTTCACAGGGGATTGAACACTGAAGCTTTCTTT
CDR3aa: CASSFHRGLNTEAFF

j_gene: TRBJ2-3
d_gene: TRBD1
v_gene: TRBV4-1
CDR3nt: TGCGCCAGCAGCCCTCAACAGGGGTCCGGCACAGATACGCAGTATTTT
CDR3aa: CASSPQQGSGTDTQYF

j_gene: TRBJ2-1
d_gene: .
v_gene: TRBV11-2
CDR3nt: TGTGCCAGCAGCCTCGGAACAGGGTCCGACACCGGGGACGAGCAGTTCTTC
CDR3aa: CASSLGTGSDTGDEQFF

j_gene: TRBJ1-1
d_gene: .
v_gene: TRBV19
CDR3nt: TGTGCCAGTCTACAGGACATGAACACTGAAGCTTTCTTT
CDR3aa: CASLQDMNTEAFF

j_gene: TRBJ2-6
d_gene: .
v_gene: TRBV5-4
CDR3nt: TGTGCCAGCAGTTCCTACTCTGGGGCCAACGTCCTGACTTTC
CDR3aa: CASSSYSGANVLTF

j_gene: TRBJ1-5
d_gene: TRBD1
v_gene: TRBV6-5
CDR3nt: TGTGCCAGCAGTTTCGGACAGGGGCGTCAGCCCCAGCATTTT
CDR3aa: CASSFGQGRQPQHF

j_gene: TRBJ1-5
d_gene: .
v_gene: TRBV7-2
CDR3nt: TGTGCCAGCAGCTCAGGGGTTTCCGGTCAGCCCCAGCATTTT
CDR3aa: CASSSGVSGQPQHF

j_gene: TRBJ2-3
d_gene: .
v_gene: TRBV18
CDR3nt: TGTGCCAGCTCACCGACTAGCACAGATACGCAGTATTTT
CDR3aa: CASSPTSTDTQYF

j_gene: TRBJ2-2
d_gene: .
v_gene: TRBV7-2
CDR3nt: TGTGCCAGCAGCACGACAGGACTGAACACCGGGGAGCTGTTTTTT
CDR3aa: CASSTTGLNTGELFF

j_gene: TRBJ2-7
d_gene: TRBD1
v_gene: TRBV5-1
CDR3nt: TGCGCCAGCTCGGACAGGGACTACGAGCAGTACTTC
CDR3aa: CASSDRDYEQYF

j_gene: TRBJ2-7
d_gene: .
v_gene: TRBV6-5
CDR3nt: TGTGCCAGCAGTTACGGGGCAGGTTTCTCCTACGAGCAGTACTTC
CDR3aa: CASSYGAGFSYEQYF

j_gene: TRBJ1-2
d_gene: .
v_gene: TRBV19
CDR3nt: TGTGCCAGTAGTATGCCCATGAGGTCTAACTATGGCTACACCTTC
CDR3aa: CASSMPMRSNYGYTF

j_gene: TRBJ1-1
d_gene: TRBD1
v_gene: TRBV4-1
CDR3nt: TGCGCCAGCAGCCAAGCGAACAGGGGACCCACTGAAGCTTTCTTT
CDR3aa: CASSQANRGPTEAFF

j_gene: TRBJ2-7
d_gene: .
v_gene: TRBV2
CDR3nt: TGTGCCAGCAGTGCCTGGGACACCTCCTACGAGCAGTACTTC
CDR3aa: CASSAWDTSYEQYF

j_gene: TRBJ2-7
d_gene: .
v_gene: TRBV6-1
CDR3nt: TGTGCCAGCATTAGAGGGAGGTACGAGCAGTACTTC
CDR3aa: CASIRGRYEQYF

j_gene: TRBJ2-1
d_gene: .
v_gene: TRBV6-1
CDR3nt: TGTGCCAGCATAACAACCGGGTTAAGGGGCAATGAGCAGTTCTTC
CDR3aa: CASITTGLRGNEQFF

j_gene: TRBJ1-1
d_gene: .
v_gene: TRBV7-9
CDR3nt: TGTGCCAGCAGTCCGGACAGACGAGCTTTCTTT
CDR3aa: CASSPDRRAFF

j_gene: TRBJ1-5
d_gene: .
v_gene: TRBV6-4
CDR3nt: TGTGCCAGCAGGGGCCAGCCCCAGCATTTT
CDR3aa: CASRGQPQHF

j_gene: TRBJ2-3
d_gene: .
v_gene: TRBV7-8
CDR3nt: TGTGCCAGCAGCTTAGCGGGGGGGCCCACAGATACGCAGTATTTT
CDR3aa: CASSLAGGPTDTQYF

j_gene: TRBJ1-6
d_gene: TRBD1
v_gene: TRBV30
CDR3nt: TGTGCCTGGAAAAAAAAACAGGGGCAGAATTCACCCCTCCACTTT
CDR3aa: CAWKKKQGQNSPLHF